This T cell receptor (beta chain) was identified in a study of blood T cells in healthy people across ages. A J-beta primer mix and a sample-barcoded 5' primer were used in a second PCR of roughly 7 to 12 cycles. In TCRdb, the 5' RACE reads were re-called with MiXCR into one record per CDR3 protein. Altogether 1,500,000 or so distinct CDR3 sequences are present, approximately 39% being singletons, with the ten largest covering under 5%. The germline gives CDR1 SGHRS, CDR2 YFSETQ. CDR3 length equals 18 residues. Unmatched junction bases numbered 18, after V lost 4 bases and J lost 4 bases. Sequences were obtained from blood. This TCR derives from a woman younger than 35 in good health. J is TRBJ1-1 and V is TRBV5-1, with TRBD1 identical over 8 bases. CDR3 in DNA: TGCGCCAGCAGCAATGAAGTGGGGGCAGGGGGCATGGGCACTGAAGCTTTCTTT. Translating gives CASSNEVGAGGMGTEAFF.